The following is a T cell receptor (beta chain) sequence with its context. This CDR3 is 14 amino acids long. Per germline, CDR1 SGHVS and CDR2 FQNEAQ. Trimming pared 7 bases from V and 4 bases from J, leaving 14 bases between. CD45RO-negative cells were positively selected for CCR7, leaving out terminally differentiated effector memory CD45RA+ cells. The data were produced by immunoSEQ multiplex PCR, yet TCRdb's version contains in-frame clones alone and is incomplete. The table includes about 2.2 million clones, more than 85% detected once. The record originates from a study of shared clonotypes between healthy human individuals.

This rearrangement joins TRBV7-8 to TRBJ2-1; a possible D gene is TRBD2 (6 bases). The sample comprised naive CD8+ T cells from PBMCs. This sequence was found in a man between 18 and 29 years old in good health. Some clones in this sample may be carry-over from other donors' samples. CDR3 region: CASTPGGAYNEQFF. CDR3 in DNA: TGTGCCAGCACCCCGGGCGGGGCATACAATGAGCAGTTCTTC.